The 20 T cell receptor beta chains presented below share a single source sample, sequenced in a study of shared clonotypes between healthy human individuals. Method: immunoSEQ multiplex PCR; TCRdb's copy keeps in-frame clones and lacks some. Of about 980,000 clones in the sample, about 80% are singletons; the top ten hold roughly 1.5%. Material for sequencing was memory CD4+ T cells sorted from blood. Subset denoted: CD45RA-negative fraction. The receptors originated from a man aged 18 to 35 in good health.

The chain couples TRBV18 to TRBJ2-7; 11 bases map to TRBD1. Germline CDR1 and CDR2: KGHSH and LQKENI. The CDR3 length is 14 residues. V shed 3 bases, J shed 3 bases, and the junction held 1 base outside the gene matches. CDR3 DNA sequence: TGTGCCAGCTCACCGGGACAGGGGGTCTACGAGCAGTACTTC. Translated, it gives CASSPGQGVYEQYF.

For this clone: The junction departs from the called germline gene at one end, perhaps through a read error. The chain carries TRBV18 and TRBJ2-1; 11 nucleotides align to TRBD2. The CDR3 runs to 16 residues. Germline V gives CDR1 KGHSH, CDR2 LQKENI. The CDR3, as DNA: TGTGCCAGCTCATCACCGGGACTAGCGGATTACAATGAGCAGTTCTTC. It encodes CASSSPGLADYNEQFF.

This clone was counted a single time. The chain joins TRBV6-5 to TRBJ1-1; TRBD1 might be the D (5 bases). The CDR3 runs to 13 residues. Trimming removed 4 bases at V and 3 bases at J, with 9 bases between. Germline-derived CDR1 and CDR2 are MNHEY and SVGAGI. The CDR3 DNA reads TGTGCCAGCAGTTTCAGGGATGACACTGAAGCTTTCTTT. Amino acid sequence: CASSFRDDTEAFF.

This chain uses TRBV27 with TRBJ2-3, with D possibly matching TRBD1 (6 bases). The CDR3 is 16 residues long. Between the trimmed V and J ends, which lost 3 bases and 5 bases, there was a span of 18 bases. Germline lookup yields CDR1 MNHEY and CDR2 SMNVEV (reference sequence). CDR3 loop: CASSLVGQLEGDTQYF. The CDR3 DNA sequence: TGTGCCAGCAGTTTGGTCGGACAGTTAGAGGGAGATACGCAGTATTTT.

This chain connects TRBV10-3 to TRBJ1-3; 7 bases align to TRBD1. Germline V gene sequence: CDR1 ENHRY, CDR2 SYGVKD. Trimming took 4 bases from V and 0 from J; bases not matched to a gene: 12. The CDR3 totals 18 residues. The CDR3 DNA reads TGTGCCATCAGTGGGGGACAGCTGACTTCCCCCTCTGGAAACACCATATATTTT. This codes for CAISGGQLTSPSGNTIYF.

This clone has just one count. V is TRBV6-4 and J is TRBJ1-2, with a weak D call TRBD1 (6 bases). Germline V gene data show CDR1 as MRHNA and CDR2 as SNTAGT. The CDR3 is 14 residues long. Trimming shortened V by 5 bases and J by 3 bases, and 13 bases separated the two germline ends. CDR3: CASSSQPGDYGYTF. The CDR3 DNA follows: TGTGCCAGCAGTTCTCAGCCAGGGGACTATGGCTACACCTTC.

On this clone itself: Other DNA variants within this sample encode the same CDR3. J is TRBJ2-3 and V is TRBV4-1; D is unclear. This CDR3 has 12 amino acids. Germline V lookup: CDR1 MGHRA, CDR2 YSYEKL. Trimming left V 1 base short and J 4 bases short, with 3 bases between. In DNA form, the CDR3 reads TGCGCCAGCAGCCAAGTGGCAGATACGCAGTATTTT. Encoded protein: CASSQVADTQYF.

Regarding this clone: At one boundary the junction diverges from the germline segment, which might be a read error. J is TRBJ2-5 and V is TRBV5-1; the match to TRBD2 covers 7 bases. In germline, CDR1 is SGHRS, CDR2 YFSETQ. CDR3 size: 14 residues. CDR3 residues: CASSLGLAQETQYF. For the CDR3, the DNA is TGCGCCAGCAGCTTGGGACTAGCCCAAGAAACCCAGTACTTC.

The chain recombines TRBV10-3 with TRBJ2-7, with a weak D call TRBD2 (6 bases). Trimming took off 6 bases at V and 3 bases at J, with 12 bases between the two ends. The CDR3 contains 13 residues. CDR1 ENHRY and CDR2 SYGVKD come from the germline V gene. CDR3 region: CAIRPAGGYEQYF. CDR3 coding DNA: TGTGCCATCAGGCCCGCCGGGGGCTACGAGCAGTACTTC.

V usage is TRBV10-1 and J usage is TRBJ2-7, with D perhaps given as TRBD1 or TRBD2 (5 bases each). V was trimmed by 0 bases and J by 7 bases, leaving 10 bases between them. The CDR3 is 13 amino acids. Germline CDR1 and CDR2: WNHNN and SYGVQD (reference sequence). In DNA form, the CDR3 reads TGCGCCAGCAGTGAGTCGTATGGGGGAGAGCAGTACTTC. The encoded protein is CASSESYGGEQYF.

The rearrangement joins TRBV25-1 to TRBJ1-3; 10 bases line up with TRBD1. The CDR3 sequence is 17 residues long. In germline, CDR1 is MGHDK, CDR2 SYGVNS. Trimming took 3 bases from V and 2 from J; bases not matched to a gene: 7. The CDR3 DNA follows: TGTGCCAGCAGTGAGCCCCGGACAGGGGGAGCTGGAAACACCATATATTTT. Its translation is CASSEPRTGGAGNTIYF.

The chain combines TRBV5-1 with TRBJ2-1; 9 bases match TRBD1. The CDR3 length is 14 residues. The ends lost 6 bases at V and 4 bases at J; junction bases unmatched: 5. Germline-derived CDR1 and CDR2 are SGHRS and YFSETQ. The CDR3 sequence: CASKGTGTYNEQFF. Written as DNA, the CDR3 is TGCGCCAGCAAAGGGACAGGGACTTACAATGAGCAGTTCTTC.

The chain uses TRBV5-4 and TRBJ2-3, with D uncertain. The CDR3 runs to 15 residues. Germline CDR1 SGHNT, CDR2 YYREEE (reference sequence). Between the trimmed V and J ends, which lost 4 bases and 0 bases, there was a span of 12 bases. As DNA, the CDR3 is TGTGCCAGCAGCGCCACAGCGTCTAGCACAGATACGCAGTATTTT. This gives the protein CASSATASSTDTQYF.

The chain combines TRBV7-2 with TRBJ2-4; the D is unclear. Trimming removed 2 bases at V and 2 bases at J, with 7 bases between. The CDR3 runs 14 residues. Germline-derived CDR1 and CDR2 are SGHTA and FQGNSA. CDR3 in amino acids: CASSLTSTKNIQYF. The CDR3 bases are TGTGCCAGCAGCTTAACCTCCACCAAAAACATTCAGTACTTC.

V is TRBV19 and J is TRBJ1-5; the D gene is possibly TRBD1 (6 bases). Trimming took off 4 bases at V and 1 base at J, with 11 bases between the two ends. The germline CDR1 and CDR2 sequences are LNHDA and SQIVND (reference sequence). The CDR3 loop spans 15 amino acids. CDR3 amino acids: CASSREGVSNQPQHF. DNA of the CDR3: TGTGCCAGTAGTAGGGAGGGGGTCAGCAATCAGCCCCAGCATTTT.

This clone was detected once. This chain connects TRBV2 to TRBJ2-5; 9 positions agree with TRBD2. The V and J ends lost 6 bases and 1 base, in that order; junction bases with no gene match: 3. This CDR3 is built from 14 residues. Germline values: CDR1 SNHLY, CDR2 FYNNEI. Written as DNA, the CDR3 is TGTGCCAGCAGGAGCGGGGGGTTCCAAGAGACCCAGTACTTC. Encoded protein: CASRSGGFQETQYF.

This chain uses TRBV10-1 with TRBJ1-2; D not resolved. The V and J ends lost 5 bases and 6 bases respectively, with 13 bases between them. This CDR3 is built from 13 residues. Germline V gives CDR1 WNHNN, CDR2 SYGVQD (reference sequence). CDR3 loop: CASSREAWDGYTF. The CDR3, as DNA: TGCGCCAGCAGTCGTGAGGCGTGGGATGGCTACACCTTC.

There are a few counts of this clone. The CDR3 DNA reads as TGCGCCAGCAGCCAAGATCGGGTTCAGCTACGGAACAATCAGCCCCAGCATTTT. Residues: CASSQDRVQLRNNQPQHF. The chain links TRBV4-3 to TRBJ1-5; D remains unclear. The length of the CDR3 is 18 residues. Germline values: CDR1 LGHNA, CDR2 YSLEER. Trimming removed 0 bases from V and 3 bases from J, with 18 bases in between.

The chain links TRBV6-5 to TRBJ2-7; no clear D. Trimming shortened V by 2 bases and J by 2 bases, and 13 bases separated the two germline ends. Germline CDR1 MNHEY, CDR2 SVGAGI. The CDR3 consists of 15 residues. CDR3 nucleotide sequence: TGTGCCAGCAGTTACGGTTCAGGTCTAGCCTACGAGCAGTACTTC. It encodes CASSYGSGLAYEQYF.

The rearrangement joins TRBV13 to TRBJ2-7; no reliable D call. Germline values: CDR1 PRHDT, CDR2 FYEKMQ (reference sequence). Between the trimmed V and J ends, which lost 1 base and 0 bases, there was a span of 1 base. This CDR3 region has 12 residues. CDR3 sequence: CASSLDSYEQYF. CDR3 DNA sequence: TGTGCCAGCAGCTTAGACTCCTACGAGCAGTACTTC.